Listed below are T cell receptor beta chains from one sample, sequenced in a study of neoadjuvant anti-PD-1 for oral cavity cancer. The method was immunoSEQ multiplex PCR; TCRdb's version includes in-frame clones alone and lacks a portion of them. The sample has about 15,000 clones, 65% seen once. The sample was PBMCs, taken before nivolumab (anti-PD-1) treatment. These receptors originate from a person aged 40-85 years with oral cavity squamous cell carcinoma. Each CDR3 is given with its conserved first and last residue. Fields, in order: V gene, D gene, J gene, clone size, CDR3 protein, CDR3 DNA. A D gene is named only where the DNA matches it firmly. The size of a clone is reported for some rows only, either as once, few or many, or as a class for expanded clones.

TRBV28	-	TRBJ2-2	few	CASSLSEVTGELFF	TGTGCCAGCAGTTTAAGCGAGGTTACAGGGGAGCTGTTTTTT
TRBV4-1	-	TRBJ2-3	-	CASSQGGIRRRDTQYF	TGCGCCAGCAGCCAAGGGGGTATTAGAAGGAGAGATACGCAGTATTTT
TRBV6-5	TRBD2	TRBJ2-5	-	CASSNAGGSQYF	TGTGCCAGCAGTAACGCGGGGGGGTCCCAGTACTTC
TRBV7-8	-	TRBJ2-3	-	CASSLGHRTDTQYF	TGTGCCAGCAGCTTAGGACACCGCACAGATACGCAGTATTTT
TRBV11-2	-	TRBJ2-7	-	CASSLTPASSLGGEQYF	TGTGCCAGCAGCCTCACCCCCGCCTCATCCTTGGGCGGCGAGCAGTACTTC
TRBV6-6	-	TRBJ1-1	-	CASSYHREGTEAFF	TGTGCCAGCAGCTACCACAGGGAGGGGACTGAAGCTTTCTTT
TRBV14	-	TRBJ1-4	-	CASSQDDTGKLFF	TGTGCCAGCAGCCAAGATGACACAGGAAAACTGTTTTTT
TRBV2	-	TRBJ2-5	few	CASSPNAERTQYF	TGTGCCAGCAGTCCGAACGCTGAGCGGACCCAGTACTTC
TRBV11-1	-	TRBJ2-1	few	CASRPRTEYNEQFF	TGTGCCAGCAGACCTAGGACAGAATACAATGAGCAGTTCTTC
TRBV6-5	TRBD1	TRBJ1-4	-	CASSPRGLGEKLFF	TGTGCCAGCAGCCCCAGGGGGCTCGGGGAAAAACTGTTTTTT
TRBV28	-	TRBJ2-7	-	CASSSHGTSYEQYF	TGTGCCAGCAGTTCCCACGGGACTTCCTACGAGCAGTACTTC
TRBV2	TRBD2	TRBJ2-1	once	CASSRSSGLANEQFF	TGTGCCAGCTCAAGATCTAGCGGGTTAGCGAATGAGCAGTTCTTC
TRBV23-1	-	TRBJ1-1	-	CASIPRALEAFF	TGCGCCAGCATTCCACGGGCTCTTGAAGCTTTCTTT
TRBV5-1	-	TRBJ2-2	once	CASSFVGENTGELFF	TGCGCCAGCAGCTTCGTCGGGGAGAACACCGGGGAGCTGTTTTTT
TRBV25-1	-	TRBJ2-1	-	CASSGVEGSYNEQFF	TGTGCCAGCAGTGGAGTAGAGGGCTCCTACAATGAGCAGTTCTTC
TRBV6-1	-	TRBJ2-1	-	CASSERWGNEQFF	TGTGCCAGCAGTGAAAGGTGGGGGAATGAGCAGTTCTTC